This T cell receptor beta chain is drawn from a study of blood T cells in healthy people across ages. This CDR3 spans 15 amino acids. Germline V gives CDR1 SNHLY, CDR2 FYNNEI. V trimming: 5 bases; J trimming: 7 bases; junction bases outside the gene matches: 7. A second PCR, run for about 7 to 11 cycles, used a sample-barcoded 5' primer plus a J-beta primer mix. MiXCR, run by TCRdb on the 5' RACE reads, gives a single entry per CDR3 protein. The sample contains approximately 1,000,000 distinct CDR3 sequences, 40% to 50% of which appear only once. Findings and limits, study-wide: Estimated diversity that came from one million T cells was considered an underestimate. Roughly linear age-related decline in beta diversity appeared, significant by age roughly 40. Lack of knowledge of donor CMV status possibly confounded expanded clonotype changes.

The sample holds a few counts of this clonotype. The antigen remains undetermined. V gene TRBV2 combines with J gene TRBJ2-3; the match to TRBD2 covers 12 bases. The sample was blood. This receptor was obtained from a woman aged 55-69 years in good health. The CDR3 loop reads CASSSTSGSRNTQYF. For the CDR3, the DNA is TGTGCCAGCAGTTCGACTAGCGGGAGTAGGAATACGCAGTATTTT.